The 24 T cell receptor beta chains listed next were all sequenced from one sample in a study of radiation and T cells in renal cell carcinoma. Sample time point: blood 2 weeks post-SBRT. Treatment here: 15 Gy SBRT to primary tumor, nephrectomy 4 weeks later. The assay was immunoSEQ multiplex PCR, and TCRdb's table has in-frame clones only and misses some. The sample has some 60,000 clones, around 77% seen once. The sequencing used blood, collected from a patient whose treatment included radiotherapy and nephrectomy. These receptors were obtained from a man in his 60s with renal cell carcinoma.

Here the CDR3 reads CASSPRGSPTDTQYF. The CDR3 region has the DNA TGTGCCAGCAGCCCTCGGGGGAGTCCCACAGATACGCAGTATTTT. This sequence joins TRBV11-3 and TRBJ2-3; a weak D match, TRBD2 (6 bases). V was cut by 5 bases and J by 2 bases, with 14 bases left in between. CDR3 size: 15 residues. In germline, CDR1 is SGHNT, CDR2 YENEEA.

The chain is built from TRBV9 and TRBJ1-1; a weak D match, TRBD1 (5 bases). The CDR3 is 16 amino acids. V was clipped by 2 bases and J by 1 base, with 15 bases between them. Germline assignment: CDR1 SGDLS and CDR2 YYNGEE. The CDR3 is CASSVDQGRENTEAFF. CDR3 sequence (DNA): TGTGCCAGCAGCGTGGATCAGGGACGGGAGAACACTGAAGCTTTCTTT.

CDR3 loop: CASSLSQPDTQYF. CDR3 sequence (DNA): TGTGCCAGCAGTTTATCGCAGCCAGATACGCAGTATTTT. V and J are TRBV27 and TRBJ2-3; D is uncertain. This CDR3 is 13 amino acids long. Germline CDR1 and CDR2: MNHEY and SMNVEV (reference sequence). The V end lost 0 bases, the J end lost 4 bases, and 5 bases lay between the germline ends.

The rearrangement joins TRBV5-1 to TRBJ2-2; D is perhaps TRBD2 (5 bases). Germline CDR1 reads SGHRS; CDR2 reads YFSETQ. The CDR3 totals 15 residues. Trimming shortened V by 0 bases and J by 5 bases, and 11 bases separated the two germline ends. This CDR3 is CASSLDGSRTGELFF. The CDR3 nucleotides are TGCGCCAGCAGCTTGGATGGGAGTAGGACCGGGGAGCTGTTTTTT. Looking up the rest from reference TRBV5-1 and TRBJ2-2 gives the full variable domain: KAGVTQTPRYLIKTRGQQVTLSCSPISGHRSVSWYQQTPGQGLQFLFEYFSETQRNKGNFPGRFSGRQFSNSRSEMNVSTLELGDSALYLCASSLDGSRTGELFFGEGSRLTVL.

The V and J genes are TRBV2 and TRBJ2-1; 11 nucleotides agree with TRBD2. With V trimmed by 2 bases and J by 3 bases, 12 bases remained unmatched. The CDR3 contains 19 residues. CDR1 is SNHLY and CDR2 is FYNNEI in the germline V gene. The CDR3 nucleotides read TGTGCCAGCAGTGAAAGGAGTAGGTTAGCGGGGGGGTTCTACAATGAGCAGTTCTTC. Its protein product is CASSERSRLAGGFYNEQFF.

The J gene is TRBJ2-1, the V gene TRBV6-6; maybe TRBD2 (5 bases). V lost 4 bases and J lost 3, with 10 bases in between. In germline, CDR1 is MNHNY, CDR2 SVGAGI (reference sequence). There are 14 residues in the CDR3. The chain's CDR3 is CASSFGELYNEQFF. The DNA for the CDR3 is TGTGCCAGCAGTTTCGGGGAACTCTACAATGAGCAGTTCTTC.

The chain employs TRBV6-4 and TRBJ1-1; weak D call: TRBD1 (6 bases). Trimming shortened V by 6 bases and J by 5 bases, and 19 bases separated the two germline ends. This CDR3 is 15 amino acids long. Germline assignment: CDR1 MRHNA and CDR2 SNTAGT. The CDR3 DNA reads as TGTGCCAGCAGCGCATCGACAAAGGGGGATACTGAAGCTTTCTTT. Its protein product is CASSASTKGDTEAFF.

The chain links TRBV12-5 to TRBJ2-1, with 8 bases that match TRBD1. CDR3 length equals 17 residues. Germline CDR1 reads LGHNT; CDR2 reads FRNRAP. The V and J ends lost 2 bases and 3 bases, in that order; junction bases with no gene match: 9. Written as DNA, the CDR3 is TGTGCTAGTGGTTTGTCCTCGGACAGGGTTCTCTACAATGAGCAGTTCTTC. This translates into CASGLSSDRVLYNEQFF.

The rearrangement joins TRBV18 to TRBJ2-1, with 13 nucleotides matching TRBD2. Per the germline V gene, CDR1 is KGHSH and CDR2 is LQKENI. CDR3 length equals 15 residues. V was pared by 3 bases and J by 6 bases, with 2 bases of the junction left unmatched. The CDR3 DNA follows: TGTGCCAGCTCACCCGGACTAGCGGGAGCCAATGAGCAGTTCTTC. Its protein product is CASSPGLAGANEQFF.

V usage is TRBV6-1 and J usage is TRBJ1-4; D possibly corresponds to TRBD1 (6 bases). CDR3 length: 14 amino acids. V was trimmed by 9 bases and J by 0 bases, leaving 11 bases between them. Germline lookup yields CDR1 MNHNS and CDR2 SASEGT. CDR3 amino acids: CASTSGATNEKLFF. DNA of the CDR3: TGTGCCAGTACTTCAGGGGCAACTAATGAAAAACTGTTTTTT.

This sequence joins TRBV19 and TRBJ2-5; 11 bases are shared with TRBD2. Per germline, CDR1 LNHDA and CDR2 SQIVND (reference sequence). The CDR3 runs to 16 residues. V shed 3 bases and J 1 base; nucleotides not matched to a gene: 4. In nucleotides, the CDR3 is TGTGCCAGTAGTATGGGACTAGCGGCGCTCCAAGAGACCCAGTACTTC. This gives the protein CASSMGLAALQETQYF. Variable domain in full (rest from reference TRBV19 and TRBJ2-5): DGGITQSPKYLFRKEGQNVTLSCEQNLNHDAMYWYRQDPGQGLRLIYYSQIVNDFQKGDIAEGYSVSREKKESFPLTVTSAQKNPTAFYLCASSMGLAALQETQYFGPGTRLLVL.

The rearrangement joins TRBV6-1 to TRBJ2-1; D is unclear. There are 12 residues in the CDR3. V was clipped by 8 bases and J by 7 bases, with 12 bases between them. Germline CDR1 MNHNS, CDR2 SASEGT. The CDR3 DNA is TGTGCCAGCGAAAGGGCCGGGAATGAGCAGTTCTTC. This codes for CASERAGNEQFF.

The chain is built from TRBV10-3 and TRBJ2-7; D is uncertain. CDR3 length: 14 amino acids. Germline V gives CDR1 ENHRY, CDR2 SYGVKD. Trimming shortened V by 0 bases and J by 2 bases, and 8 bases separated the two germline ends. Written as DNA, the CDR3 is TGTGCCATCAGTGAGTCTGACGGAACCTACGAGCAGTACGTC. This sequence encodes CAISESDGTYEQYV.

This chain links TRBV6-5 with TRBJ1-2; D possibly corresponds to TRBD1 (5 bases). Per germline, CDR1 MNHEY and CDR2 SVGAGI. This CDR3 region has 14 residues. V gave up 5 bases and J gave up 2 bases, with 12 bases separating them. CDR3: CASSDPGRNYGYTF. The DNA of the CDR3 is TGTGCCAGCAGTGATCCGGGACGGAACTATGGCTACACCTTC.

CDR3 sequence: CASSSGPAPENIQYF. CDR3 DNA: TGTGCCAGCAGCTCGGGGCCAGCCCCGGAAAACATTCAGTACTTC. The chain links TRBV7-3 to TRBJ2-4; D assignment may be TRBD1 or TRBD2 (5 bases each). CDR3 length equals 15 residues. Germline CDR1 reads SGHTA; CDR2 reads FQGTGA. V lost 4 bases, J lost 5 bases, and 15 bases lay in between.

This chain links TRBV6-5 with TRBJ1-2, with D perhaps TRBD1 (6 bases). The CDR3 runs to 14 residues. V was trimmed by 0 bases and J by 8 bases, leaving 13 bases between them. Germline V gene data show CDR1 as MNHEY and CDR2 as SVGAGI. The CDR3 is CASSYSGRGNGYTF. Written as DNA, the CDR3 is TGTGCCAGCAGTTACTCGGGCAGGGGAAACGGCTACACCTTC.

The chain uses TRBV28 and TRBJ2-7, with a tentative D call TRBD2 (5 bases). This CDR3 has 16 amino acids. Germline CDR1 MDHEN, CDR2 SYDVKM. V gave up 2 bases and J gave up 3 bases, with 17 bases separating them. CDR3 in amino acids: CASSLVRTPTLYEQYV. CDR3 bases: TGTGCCAGCAGTTTAGTTCGGACTCCAACCCTCTACGAGCAGTACGTC.

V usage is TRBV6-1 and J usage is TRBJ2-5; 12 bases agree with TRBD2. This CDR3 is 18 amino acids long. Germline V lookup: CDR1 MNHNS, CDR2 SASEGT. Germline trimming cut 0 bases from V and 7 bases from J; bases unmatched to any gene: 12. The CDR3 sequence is CASSEARTLAGGTGTQYF. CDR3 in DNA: TGTGCCAGCAGTGAAGCCCGAACCCTAGCGGGGGGGACCGGGACCCAGTACTTC.

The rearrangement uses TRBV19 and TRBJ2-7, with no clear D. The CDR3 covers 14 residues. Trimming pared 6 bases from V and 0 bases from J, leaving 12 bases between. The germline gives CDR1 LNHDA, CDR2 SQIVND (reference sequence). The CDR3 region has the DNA TGTGCCAGTAGCAGCACGTTGGGCTCCTACGAGCAGTACGTC. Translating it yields CASSSTLGSYEQYV.

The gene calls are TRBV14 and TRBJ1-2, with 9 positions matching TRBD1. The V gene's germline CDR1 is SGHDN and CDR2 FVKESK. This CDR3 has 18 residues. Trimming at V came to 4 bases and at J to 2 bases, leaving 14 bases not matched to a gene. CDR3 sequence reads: CASSPLHSLDRGNYGYTF. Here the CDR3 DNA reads TGTGCCAGCAGCCCCCTCCACTCCCTTGACAGGGGGAACTATGGCTACACCTTC. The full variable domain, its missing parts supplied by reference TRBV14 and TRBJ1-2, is EAGVTQFPSHSVIEKGQTVTLRCDPISGHDNLYWYRRVMGKEIKFLLHFVKESKQDESGMPNNRFLAERTGGTYSTLKVQPAELEDSGVYFCASSPLHSLDRGNYGYTFGSGTRLTVV.

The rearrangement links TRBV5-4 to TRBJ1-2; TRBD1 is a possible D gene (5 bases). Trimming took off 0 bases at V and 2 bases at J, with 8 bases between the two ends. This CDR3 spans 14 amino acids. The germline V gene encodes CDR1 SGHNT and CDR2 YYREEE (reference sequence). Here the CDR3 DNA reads TGTGCCAGCAGCTTGGGAGGGGCCAACTATGGCTACACCTTC. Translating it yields CASSLGGANYGYTF.

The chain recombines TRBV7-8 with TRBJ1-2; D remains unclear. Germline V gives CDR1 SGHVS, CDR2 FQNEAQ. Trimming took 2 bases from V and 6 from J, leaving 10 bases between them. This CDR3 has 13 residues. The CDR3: CASSLRTLDGYTF. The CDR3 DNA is TGTGCCAGCAGCTTAAGGACCTTAGATGGCTACACCTTC. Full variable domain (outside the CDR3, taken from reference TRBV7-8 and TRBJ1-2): GAGVSQSPRYKVAKRGQDVALRCDPISGHVSLFWYQQALGQGPEFLTYFQNEAQLDKSGLPSDRFFAERPEGSVSTLKIQRTQQEDSAVYLCASSLRTLDGYTFGSGTRLTVV.

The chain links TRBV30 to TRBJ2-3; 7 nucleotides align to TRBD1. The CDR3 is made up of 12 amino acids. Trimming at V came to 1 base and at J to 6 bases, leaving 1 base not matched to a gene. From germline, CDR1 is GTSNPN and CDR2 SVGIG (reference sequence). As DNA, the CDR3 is TGTGCCTGGAGTGAGACAGGGGATACGCAGTATTTT. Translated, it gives CAWSETGDTQYF.

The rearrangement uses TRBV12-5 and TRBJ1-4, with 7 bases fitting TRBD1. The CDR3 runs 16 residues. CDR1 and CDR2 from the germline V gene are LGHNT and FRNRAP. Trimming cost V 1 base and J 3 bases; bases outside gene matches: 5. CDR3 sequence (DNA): TGTGCTAGTGGTTTGGAAAGGGGGCCCGCTAATGAAAAACTGTTTTTT. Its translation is CASGLERGPANEKLFF.